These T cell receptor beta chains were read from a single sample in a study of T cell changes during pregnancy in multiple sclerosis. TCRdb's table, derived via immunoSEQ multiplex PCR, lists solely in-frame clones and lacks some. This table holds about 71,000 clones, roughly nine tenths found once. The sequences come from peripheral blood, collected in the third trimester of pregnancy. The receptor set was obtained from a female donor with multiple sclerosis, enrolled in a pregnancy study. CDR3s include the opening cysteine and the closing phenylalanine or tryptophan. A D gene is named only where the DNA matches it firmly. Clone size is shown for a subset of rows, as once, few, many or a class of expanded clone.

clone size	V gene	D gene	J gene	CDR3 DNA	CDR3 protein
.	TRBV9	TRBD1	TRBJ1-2	TGTGCCAGCAGCGTAGGGGACAGTACTAACTATGGCTACACCTTC	CASSVGDSTNYGYTF
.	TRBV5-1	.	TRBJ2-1	TGCGCCAGCAGCTTGGTACGGAGCTCCTACAATGAGCAGTTCTTC	CASSLVRSSYNEQFF
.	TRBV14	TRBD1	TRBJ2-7	TGTGCCAGCAGCCGACGGACAGGCCTAACCTACGAGCAGTACTTC	CASSRRTGLTYEQYF
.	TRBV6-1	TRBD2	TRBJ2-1	TGTGCCAGCAGTGTGAGGGAGGGCACCTACAATGAGCAGTTCTTC	CASSVREGTYNEQFF
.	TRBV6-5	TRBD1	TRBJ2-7	TGTGCCAGCAGTTACCGGACAGGGGCCTACGAGCAGTACTTC	CASSYRTGAYEQYF
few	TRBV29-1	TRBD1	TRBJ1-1	TGCAGCGCGTGGACAGGGTGGGACACTGAAGCTTTCTTT	CSAWTGWDTEAFF
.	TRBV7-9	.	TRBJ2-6	TGTGCCAGCAGCTCCCCGCGCTCTGGGGCCAACGTCCTGACTTTC	CASSSPRSGANVLTF
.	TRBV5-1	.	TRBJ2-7	TGCGCCAGCAGCTTGGAAGGCAGGTCAATCGAGCAGTACTTC	CASSLEGRSIEQYF
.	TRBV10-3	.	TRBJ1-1	TGTGCCATCAGTGGGCAGGGTCCGAACACTGAAGCTTTCTTT	CAISGQGPNTEAFF
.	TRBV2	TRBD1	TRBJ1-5	TGTGCCAGCAGACAGGGGGCGCCCAATCAGCCCCAGCATTTT	CASRQGAPNQPQHF
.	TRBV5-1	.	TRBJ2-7	TGCGCCAGCAGCTTTGACTCCCGGATGGGGCAGTACTTC	CASSFDSRMGQYF